This passage covers 16 T cell receptor beta chains from one sample sequenced in a study of CD8 T cells in ankylosing spondylitis. Broader study findings: In ankylosing spondylitis blood, a motif of roughly 8 highly homologous TCR beta variants appeared characteristic.

These TCRs are of unknown antigen specificity. Using its own MiXCR run on the 5' RACE reads, TCRdb lists one record per CDR3 protein. The sample includes over 700,000 distinct CDR3 sequences, 15% to 20% of them seen just once. What was sequenced was blood, either unsorted or a sorted T cell fraction (not recorded which). These receptors originate from a male donor with ankylosing spondylitis.

The chain joins TRBV7-8 to TRBJ2-7; D might be TRBD2 (6 bases). Trimming removed 3 bases from V and 4 bases from J, with 16 bases in between. CDR1 and CDR2 from the germline V gene are SGHVS and FQNEAQ. There are 15 residues in the CDR3. The CDR3 DNA reads TGTGCCAGCAGCTTGCAACCGGGAGACTTTTACGAGCAGTACTTC. Translated, it gives CASSLQPGDFYEQYF.

The chain combines TRBV12-3 or TRBV12-4 with TRBJ1-1; 8 bases are a match to TRBD1. This CDR3 has 14 amino acids. Germline trimming cut 7 bases from V and 1 base from J; bases unmatched to any gene: 5. CDR3 sequence reads: CASIEGQGNTEAFF. The CDR3 bases are TGTGCCAGCATAGAAGGACAGGGGAACACTGAAGCTTTCTTT.

This clonotype turned up a few times. The chain carries TRBV29-1 and TRBJ2-7; 8 nucleotides align to TRBD2. The CDR3 sequence is 13 residues long. From germline, CDR1 is SQVTM and CDR2 ANQGSEA. V lost 4 bases, J lost 3 bases, and 5 bases stayed unmatched. In DNA form, the CDR3 reads TGCAGCGTTGCGGAGCTAGCGGGCTACGAGCAGTACTTC. Protein sequence: CSVAELAGYEQYF.

The sample holds a few counts of this clonotype. The genes are TRBV6-1 and TRBJ1-1, with D tentatively TRBD1 (6 bases). V shed 6 bases and J shed 2 bases, with 28 bases lying between them. Germline CDR1 is MNHNS and CDR2 is SASEGT. The CDR3 is 19 amino acids. The CDR3 nucleotides read TGTGCCAGCAGGAAGGGGGGGTTGTCGGGGGCTTTATCTAACACTGAAGCTTTCTTT. Protein: CASRKGGLSGALSNTEAFF.

V gene TRBV11-2 combines with J gene TRBJ2-3; 10 bases line up with TRBD2. Germline CDR1 and CDR2: SGHAT and FQNNGV. The V and J ends lost 1 base and 4 bases, in that order; junction bases with no gene match: 11. The CDR3 consists of 18 residues. CDR3 region: CASSLGAGGSSGADTQYF. The DNA of the CDR3 is TGTGCCAGCAGCTTAGGAGCGGGAGGGTCCTCGGGTGCAGATACGCAGTATTTT.

The chain is built from TRBV4-3 and TRBJ2-1, with D possibly TRBD2 on 6 matching bases. Germline V gives CDR1 LGHNA, CDR2 YSLEER. The CDR3 has 15 residues. The ends were cut back, 4 bases at V and 2 bases at J, with 12 bases in the middle. The CDR3 DNA is TGCGCCAGCAGCCCTCGGGGGAGGACCTACAATGAGCAGTTCTTC. This gives the protein CASSPRGRTYNEQFF.

This clonotype was recorded many times. The chain links TRBV3-1 to TRBJ2-7; the match to TRBD2 covers 10 bases. The V gene end was trimmed by 0 bases and the J gene end by 7 bases; junction bases not matched to a gene: 9. The CDR3 runs 16 residues. Germline CDR1 is LGHDT and CDR2 is YNNKEL (reference sequence). In DNA, the CDR3 is TGTGCCAGCAGCCAAGATTTGCTAGCGGGAGTACGGGAGCAGTACTTC. It yields the protein CASSQDLLAGVREQYF.

V and J are TRBV7-2 and TRBJ2-3; 9 positions agree with TRBD2. Germline V gene sequence: CDR1 SGHTA, CDR2 FQGNSA. The CDR3 has 15 amino acids. With 4 bases clipped from V and 4 bases from J, the junction kept 6 bases outside the gene matches. As DNA, the CDR3 is TGTGCCAGCAGCTCAAAGCGGGGGGTTGCAGATACGCAGTATTTT. Protein sequence: CASSSKRGVADTQYF.

This clonotype was found a few times. The V gene is TRBV9, the J gene TRBJ2-2; the D gene is possibly TRBD2 (5 bases). Germline V gene data show CDR1 as SGDLS and CDR2 as YYNGEE. The CDR3 covers 17 residues. V was cut by 3 bases and J by 3 bases, with 18 bases left in between. The CDR3: CASSGAVEAPDTGELFF. The DNA for the CDR3 is TGTGCCAGCAGCGGAGCGGTGGAGGCCCCGGACACCGGGGAGCTGTTTTTT.

The chain uses TRBV5-1 and TRBJ2-1, with D perhaps matching TRBD1 or TRBD2 (5 bases each). CDR1 is SGHRS and CDR2 is YFSETQ in the germline V gene. The CDR3 is 13 residues long. Trimming pared 6 bases from V and 6 bases from J, leaving 13 bases between. The CDR3 here is CASTQDGANEQFF. The DNA for the CDR3 is TGCGCCAGCACCCAGGACGGGGCCAATGAGCAGTTCTTC.

The rearrangement joins TRBV20-1 to TRBJ2-7; TRBD2 aligns across 10 bases. The CDR3 sequence is 15 residues long. J was trimmed by 2 bases and V by 3 bases; bases with no gene match: 7. CDR1 DFQATT and CDR2 SNEGSKA come from the germline V gene (reference sequence). This CDR3 reads CSARPGTSVTYEQYF. For the CDR3, the DNA is TGCAGTGCTAGGCCCGGGACTAGCGTTACCTACGAGCAGTACTTC.

This clonotype has more than one count but fewer than ten. The chain is built from TRBV7-2 and TRBJ1-1; the match to TRBD1 covers 7 bases. CDR3 length: 14 residues. The V gene end was trimmed by 4 bases and the J gene end by 5 bases; junction bases not matched to a gene: 7. Germline V gene lookup returns CDR1 SGHTA and CDR2 FQGNSA. CDR3 bases: TGTGCCAGCAGCTCGCGACAGGGCCGGACTGAAGCTTTCTTT. This encodes CASSSRQGRTEAFF.

The rearrangement links TRBV4-3 to TRBJ2-5; unclear D gene. CDR1 is LGHNA and CDR2 is YSLEER in the germline V gene. The CDR3 has 15 amino acids. V was clipped by 0 bases and J by 0 bases, with 8 bases between them. This CDR3 reads CASSQDRAYQETQYF. CDR3 nucleotides: TGCGCCAGCAGCCAAGATAGGGCGTACCAAGAGACCCAGTACTTC.

The J gene is TRBJ2-5, the V gene TRBV20-1; 11 bases fit TRBD2. CDR1 is DFQATT and CDR2 is SNEGSKA in the germline V gene (reference sequence). V dropped 1 base and J dropped 4; count of bases not matched to a gene: 11. The CDR3 length is 17 residues. CDR3 region: CSARGQGGLAGGETQYF. The CDR3 DNA sequence: TGCAGTGCTAGAGGTCAAGGCGGGCTAGCGGGAGGAGAGACCCAGTACTTC.

The J gene is TRBJ2-2, the V gene TRBV7-9; D could derive from TRBD1 or TRBD2 (6 bases each). The CDR3 is made up of 13 amino acids. Trimming removed 3 bases at V and 6 bases at J, with 8 bases between. Germline CDR1 is SEHNR and CDR2 is FQNEAQ (reference sequence). This chain's CDR3 is CASSFGGSGELFF. DNA of the CDR3: TGTGCCAGCAGCTTCGGGGGCTCCGGGGAGCTGTTTTTT.

This clonotype appeared a few times. CDR3 in amino acids: CSARVEYEQYF. CDR3 in DNA: TGCAGTGCTAGGGTGGAATACGAGCAGTACTTC. The chain carries TRBV20-1 and TRBJ2-7; no reliable D call. This CDR3 contains 11 residues. Trimming shortened V by 3 bases and J by 4 bases, and 7 bases separated the two germline ends. Germline CDR1 is DFQATT and CDR2 is SNEGSKA (reference sequence).